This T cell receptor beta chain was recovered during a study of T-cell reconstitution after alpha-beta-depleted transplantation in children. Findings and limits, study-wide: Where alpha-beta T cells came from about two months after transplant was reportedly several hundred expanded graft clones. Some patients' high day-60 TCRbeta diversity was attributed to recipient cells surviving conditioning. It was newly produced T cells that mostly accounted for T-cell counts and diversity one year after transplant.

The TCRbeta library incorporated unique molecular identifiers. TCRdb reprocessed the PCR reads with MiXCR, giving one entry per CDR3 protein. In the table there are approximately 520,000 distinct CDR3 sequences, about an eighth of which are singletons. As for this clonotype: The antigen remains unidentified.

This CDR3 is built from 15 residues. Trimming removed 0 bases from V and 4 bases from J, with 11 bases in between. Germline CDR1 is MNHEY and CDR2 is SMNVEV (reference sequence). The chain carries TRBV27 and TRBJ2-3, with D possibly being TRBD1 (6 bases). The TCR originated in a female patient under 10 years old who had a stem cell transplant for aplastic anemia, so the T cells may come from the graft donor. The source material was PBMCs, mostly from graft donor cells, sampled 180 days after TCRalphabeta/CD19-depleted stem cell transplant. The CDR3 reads CASSLSQGMADTQYF. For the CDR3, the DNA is TGTGCCAGCAGTTTATCTCAGGGGATGGCAGATACGCAGTATTTT.